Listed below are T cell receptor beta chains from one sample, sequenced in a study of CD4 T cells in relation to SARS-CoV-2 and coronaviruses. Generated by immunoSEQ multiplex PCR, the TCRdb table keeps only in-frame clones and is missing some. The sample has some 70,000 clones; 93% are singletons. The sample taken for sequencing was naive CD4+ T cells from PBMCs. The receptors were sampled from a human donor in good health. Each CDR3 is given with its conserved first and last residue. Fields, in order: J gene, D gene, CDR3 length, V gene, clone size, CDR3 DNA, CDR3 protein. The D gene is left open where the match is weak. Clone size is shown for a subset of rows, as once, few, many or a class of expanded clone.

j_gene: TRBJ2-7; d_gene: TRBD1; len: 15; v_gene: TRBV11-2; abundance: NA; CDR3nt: TGTGCCAGCAGCCCCCTGCGACAGGGGAGCTACGAGCAGTACTTC; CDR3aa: CASSPLRQGSYEQYF
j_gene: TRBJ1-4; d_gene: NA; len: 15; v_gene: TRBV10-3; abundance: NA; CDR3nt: TGTGCCATCAGTGATACGGGGGCCGTTAATGAAAAACTGTTTTTT; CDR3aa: CAISDTGAVNEKLFF
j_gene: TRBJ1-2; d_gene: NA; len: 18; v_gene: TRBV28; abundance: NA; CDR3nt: TGTGCCAGCAGTTTAAACCCCCCAAGTTCCAGGTCTAACTATGGCTACACCTTC; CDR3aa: CASSLNPPSSRSNYGYTF
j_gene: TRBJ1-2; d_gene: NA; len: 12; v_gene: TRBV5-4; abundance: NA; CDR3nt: TGTGCCAGCAGCTTCGGACAGTATGGCTACACCTTC; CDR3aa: CASSFGQYGYTF
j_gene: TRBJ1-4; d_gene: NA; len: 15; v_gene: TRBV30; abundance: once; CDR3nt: TGTGCCTGGAGTCCGGGATCCGCAACTAATGAAAAACTGTTTTTT; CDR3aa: CAWSPGSATNEKLFF
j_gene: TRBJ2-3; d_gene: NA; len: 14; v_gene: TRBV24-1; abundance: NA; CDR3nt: TGTGCCACCAGTGATCCGCCCAAGAATGATACGCAGTATTTT; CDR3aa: CATSDPPKNDTQYF
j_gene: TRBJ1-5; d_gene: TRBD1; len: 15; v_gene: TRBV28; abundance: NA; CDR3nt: TGTGCCAGCAGTAGTGACAGGGGATTTGGTCAGCCCCAGCATTTT; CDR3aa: CASSSDRGFGQPQHF
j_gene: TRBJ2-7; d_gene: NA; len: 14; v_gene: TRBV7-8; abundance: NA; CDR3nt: TGTGCCAGCAGCAAGCGAGGGACGGCCTACGAGCAGTACTTC; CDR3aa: CASSKRGTAYEQYF
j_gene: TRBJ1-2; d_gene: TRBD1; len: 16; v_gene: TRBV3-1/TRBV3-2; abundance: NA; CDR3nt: TGTGCCAGCAGCCAACGACAGGGGGGCCCGAACTATGGCTACACCTTC; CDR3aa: CASSQRQGGPNYGYTF
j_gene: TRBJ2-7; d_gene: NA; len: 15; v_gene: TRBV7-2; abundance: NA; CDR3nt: TGTGCCAGCAGCAGGGACCCTTCGAGCTCCTACGAGCAGTACTTC; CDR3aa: CASSRDPSSSYEQYF
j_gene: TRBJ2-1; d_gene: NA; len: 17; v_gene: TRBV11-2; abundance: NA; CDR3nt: TGTGCCAGCAGCCCCAACCGGGTTGGAGGGCGTCTCAATGAGCAGTTCTTC; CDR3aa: CASSPNRVGGRLNEQFF
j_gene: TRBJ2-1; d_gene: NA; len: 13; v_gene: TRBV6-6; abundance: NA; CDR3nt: TGTGCCAGCAGTTACCCGGGACAAAGTTTGGCGATCTTC; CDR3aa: CASSYPGQSLAIF
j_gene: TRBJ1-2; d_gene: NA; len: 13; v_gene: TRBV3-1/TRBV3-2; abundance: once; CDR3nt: TGTGCCAGCAGCCAGGGGAGGAACTATGGCTACACCTTC; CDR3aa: CASSQGRNYGYTF
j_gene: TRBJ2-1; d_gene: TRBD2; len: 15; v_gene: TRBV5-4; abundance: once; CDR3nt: TGTGCCAGCAGCTTGGCTGGCGGGAGGGCCGATGAGCAGTTCTTC; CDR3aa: CASSLAGGRADEQFF
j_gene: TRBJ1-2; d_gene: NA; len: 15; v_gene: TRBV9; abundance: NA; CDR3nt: TGTGCCAGCAGCGTCCGGGACTTCACTAACTATGGCTACACCTTC; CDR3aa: CASSVRDFTNYGYTF
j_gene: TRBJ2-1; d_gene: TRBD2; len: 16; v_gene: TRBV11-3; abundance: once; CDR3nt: TGTGCCAGCAGCCCAGGTTTGAGCGGGGGGGCCGTTGAGCAGTTCTTC; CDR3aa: CASSPGLSGGAVEQFF
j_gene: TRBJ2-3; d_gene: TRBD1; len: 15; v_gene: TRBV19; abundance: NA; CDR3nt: TGTGCCAGTACCGATAGGGGACAGGGCACAGATACGCAGTATTTT; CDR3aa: CASTDRGQGTDTQYF